This TCR beta chain was identified in a study of low-dose radiotherapy and immunotherapy resistance in tumors. Study information: Administration of intravenous cyclophosphamide at 200 mg/m2 took place every two weeks, one day before radiation and immunotherapy. A daily 300 mg dose of oral aspirin was taken by patients for four cycles from cycle 1 day 1.

Primers used for first-strand cDNA, a TRAV- and TRBV-specific set, covered both alpha and beta chains. The authors ran about 18 PCR cycles to amplify TCRs with a constant-region primer and V-primer adapter. One entry per CDR3 protein, called by TCRdb with MiXCR from the reads. The sample has more than 85,000 distinct CDR3 sequences; roughly 9% are singletons. The CDR3 totals 17 residues. Trimming cost V 5 bases and J 5 bases, with 25 bases left between them. Germline-derived CDR1 and CDR2 are SGHDN and FVKESK. This clonotype was detected ten times or more. Time point: before trial treatment. This sequence joins TRBV14 and TRBJ2-7; D possibly corresponds to TRBD2 (6 bases). The clonotype comes from a male donor with prostate cancer. The sequencing here drew on PBMCs, taken before treatment. The CDR3 reads CASSKFPLITGEDEQYF. As DNA, the CDR3 is TGTGCCAGCAGCAAGTTCCCCCTGATAACGGGGGAGGACGAGCAGTACTTC.